This T cell receptor beta chain was identified during a study of T cell repertoires in cytomegalovirus infection (dated by TCRdb to the late 2010s). With respect to the entire study: Donor HLA type was relevant to the analysis, as public TCR beta signatures indicated carriage of CMV infection together with the matching HLA type. The investigation overall reported the following: The ex vivo response was dominated by HLA-C-restricted CMV-specific TCR beta clonotypes, and the single most frequent clonotype in two of eight donors was supplied by these HLA-C-restricted clonotypes. Cumulative frequency of public TCR beta family members discriminated carriers of CMV infection plus the relevant HLA type in this cohort and an independent 352-donor cohort.

Instrument on record: Illumina HiSeq 1500. The raw public data were reprocessed by TCRdb itself: fastp quality trimming at Q25, MiXCR clonotype calling, in-frame beta chains only. Rows matching on CDR3 protein sequence are summarized as one entry with the most common DNA and genes. Across this sample there are about 740,000 distinct CDR3 sequences, with roughly 36% seen only once. 2.8% of the sample comes from the top ten. Note on this clonotype: Its recognized antigen is unknown. Qualities for individual bases were not recorded, and no much larger clone is one base off.

The CDR3 sequence holds 18 residues, the cysteine and phenylalanine included. Left in the record is the CDR3 DNA by itself, 54 bases read in frame from the first base. In the germline V gene, CDR1 corresponds to SGHAT and CDR2 to FQNNGV. V and J lose 5 bases and 6 bases, and a span of 26 bases separates them. The source of this sequence is a human donor in good health (CMV status not recorded). Some clones in this sample may be carry-over from other donors' samples. Sequencing was performed on PBMCs. This chain joins TRBV11-2 to TRBJ2-1; too little of a D gene remains to name it. The CDR3 in this case is CASSIGRSTLPAVNEQFF. The DNA reads as follows: TGTGCCAGCAGCATAGGCCGTAGTACCCTTCCCGCTGTCAATGAGCAGTTCTTC.